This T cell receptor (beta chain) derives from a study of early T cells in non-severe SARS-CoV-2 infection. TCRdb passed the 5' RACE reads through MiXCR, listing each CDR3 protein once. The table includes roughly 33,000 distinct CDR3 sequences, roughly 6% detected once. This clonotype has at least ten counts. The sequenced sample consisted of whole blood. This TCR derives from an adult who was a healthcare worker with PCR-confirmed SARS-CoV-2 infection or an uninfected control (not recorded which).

CDR3 DNA sequence: TGTGCCAGCAGCCCTGCGTCGGGGGCGGGAGTCGAGACCCAGTACTTC. Residues: CASSPASGAGVETQYF. The chain links TRBV7-9 to TRBJ2-5; D perhaps matches TRBD2 (7 bases). Germline-derived CDR1 and CDR2 are SEHNR and FQNEAQ (reference sequence). This CDR3 region has 16 residues. V was pared by 5 bases and J by 5 bases, with 21 bases between.